This T cell receptor (beta chain) comes out of a study of post-analysis software for immune sequencing data (dated by TCRdb to 2013 to 2016). The study in broad terms: Disease courses on record covered relapsing-remitting, secondary progressive and progressive-relapsing multiple sclerosis, though some patients had no subtype annotation. The multiple sclerosis patient repertoires were compared with under 13 previously published healthy control repertoires from donors aged about 6 to 26 years. A subset of samples was prepared in parallel using single-end sample barcoding, then pooled and co-amplified after Illumina adapter ligation. The study at large found these results: Significantly lower normalized Chao1 diversity was found in multiple sclerosis patients than in controls, suggesting substantial peripheral T-cell clonal expansion. The control group was slightly older than the multiple sclerosis patient group. Significantly higher frequencies in patients than in controls were found for several TRBV segments, including TRBV5-6, TRBV5-1 and TRBV20-1. Strong co-clustering of samples prepared in the same batch was shown by direct clustering with F measure, prompting a batch-effect correction.

Preparation of the library involved PCR. Sequencing was carried out with an Illumina HiSeq 2500. To reduce PCR and sequencing biases, unique molecular identifiers were built into the TCR beta cDNA libraries. Every 1 to 10 million input T cells yielded 500,000 or so cDNA molecules, meaning each molecule approximated one T cell. The patient libraries were prepared and sequenced using the same protocol as the earlier healthy control dataset. Within a given batch, samples were prepared together, multiplexed and sequenced on the same HiSeq lane. In the authors' own workflow: Raw barcoded reads were processed with MIGEC, and single-read molecular identifier groups were discarded before consensus assembly and CDR3 extraction. Clonotype tables were post-analysed with VDJtools, and diversity was normalized by down-sampling all datasets to the smallest sample size. To correct batch-related cross-sample contamination, repertoire overlap clustering matched CDR3 amino acid sequences but not nucleotide sequences. TCRdb cleaned the public reads at Q25 with fastp, built clones with MiXCR and kept in-frame beta chains. For every CDR3 protein sequence, its rows merge into one entry that carries the most common genes and DNA. Here the V and J calls rest on TCRdb's processing, not on the authors' analysis. This sample gives hundreds of thousands of distinct CDR3 sequences in total; about 27% of them show up just once. Clones ranked in the top ten supply 0.56% of the sample.

TCR beta repertoires were profiled from peripheral blood of roughly 13 young patients with multiple sclerosis to demonstrate the VDJtools post-analysis software. The multiple sclerosis patients were children and adolescents between roughly 6 and 16 years of age. As for this clonotype: What antigen it recognizes has not been identified. Base quality data are lacking; no much larger clone is found one base away.

Via the germline V gene, CDR1 is MDHEN and CDR2 SYDVKM. Trimmed from V: 6 bases; trimmed from J: 5 bases; junction bases lacking a gene match: 12. Spanning cysteine to phenylalanine, the CDR3 consists of 16 amino acids. The only DNA kept is the CDR3, 48 bases in frame from the first base. The rearranged chain carries TRBV28 and TRBJ2-1, with TRBD1 matching 8 junction bases. The sample consisted of blood. This TCR derives from a girl between 5 and 17 years old with multiple sclerosis. The bases read TGTGCCAGCAGACGAACCGGGACAGGAACCGACAATGAGCAGTTCTTC. The translation is CASRRTGTGTDNEQFF.